These 2 T cell receptor beta chains were all obtained from the same sample, sequenced in a study of blood T cell repertoires in COVID-19. Assay used: immunoSEQ multiplex PCR; TCRdb lists only in-frame clones, some missing. The profile shows some 150,000 clones, 70% to 85% of them singletons. Sample: peripheral blood. Receptor source: a man between 60 and 75 years old with COVID-19, enrolled during active disease.

The chain employs TRBV4-1 and TRBJ2-1; 9 bases align to TRBD2. CDR3 length equals 18 residues. Germline V gene data show CDR1 as MGHRA and CDR2 as YSYEKL. J was trimmed by 0 bases and V by 2 bases; bases with no gene match: 8. This CDR3 is CASSQREAGGSSYNEQFF. The CDR3 DNA reads TGCGCCAGCAGCCAAAGGGAGGCGGGGGGGAGCTCCTACAATGAGCAGTTCTTC.

The V gene is TRBV18, the J gene TRBJ1-1, with D hard to call. The CDR3 contains 14 residues. Trimming took 6 bases from V and 1 from J, leaving 12 bases between them. Per the germline V gene, CDR1 is KGHSH and CDR2 is LQKENI. The CDR3 protein is CASSQAARNTEAFF. The CDR3 DNA follows: TGTGCCAGCTCCCAAGCGGCGAGGAACACTGAAGCTTTCTTT.